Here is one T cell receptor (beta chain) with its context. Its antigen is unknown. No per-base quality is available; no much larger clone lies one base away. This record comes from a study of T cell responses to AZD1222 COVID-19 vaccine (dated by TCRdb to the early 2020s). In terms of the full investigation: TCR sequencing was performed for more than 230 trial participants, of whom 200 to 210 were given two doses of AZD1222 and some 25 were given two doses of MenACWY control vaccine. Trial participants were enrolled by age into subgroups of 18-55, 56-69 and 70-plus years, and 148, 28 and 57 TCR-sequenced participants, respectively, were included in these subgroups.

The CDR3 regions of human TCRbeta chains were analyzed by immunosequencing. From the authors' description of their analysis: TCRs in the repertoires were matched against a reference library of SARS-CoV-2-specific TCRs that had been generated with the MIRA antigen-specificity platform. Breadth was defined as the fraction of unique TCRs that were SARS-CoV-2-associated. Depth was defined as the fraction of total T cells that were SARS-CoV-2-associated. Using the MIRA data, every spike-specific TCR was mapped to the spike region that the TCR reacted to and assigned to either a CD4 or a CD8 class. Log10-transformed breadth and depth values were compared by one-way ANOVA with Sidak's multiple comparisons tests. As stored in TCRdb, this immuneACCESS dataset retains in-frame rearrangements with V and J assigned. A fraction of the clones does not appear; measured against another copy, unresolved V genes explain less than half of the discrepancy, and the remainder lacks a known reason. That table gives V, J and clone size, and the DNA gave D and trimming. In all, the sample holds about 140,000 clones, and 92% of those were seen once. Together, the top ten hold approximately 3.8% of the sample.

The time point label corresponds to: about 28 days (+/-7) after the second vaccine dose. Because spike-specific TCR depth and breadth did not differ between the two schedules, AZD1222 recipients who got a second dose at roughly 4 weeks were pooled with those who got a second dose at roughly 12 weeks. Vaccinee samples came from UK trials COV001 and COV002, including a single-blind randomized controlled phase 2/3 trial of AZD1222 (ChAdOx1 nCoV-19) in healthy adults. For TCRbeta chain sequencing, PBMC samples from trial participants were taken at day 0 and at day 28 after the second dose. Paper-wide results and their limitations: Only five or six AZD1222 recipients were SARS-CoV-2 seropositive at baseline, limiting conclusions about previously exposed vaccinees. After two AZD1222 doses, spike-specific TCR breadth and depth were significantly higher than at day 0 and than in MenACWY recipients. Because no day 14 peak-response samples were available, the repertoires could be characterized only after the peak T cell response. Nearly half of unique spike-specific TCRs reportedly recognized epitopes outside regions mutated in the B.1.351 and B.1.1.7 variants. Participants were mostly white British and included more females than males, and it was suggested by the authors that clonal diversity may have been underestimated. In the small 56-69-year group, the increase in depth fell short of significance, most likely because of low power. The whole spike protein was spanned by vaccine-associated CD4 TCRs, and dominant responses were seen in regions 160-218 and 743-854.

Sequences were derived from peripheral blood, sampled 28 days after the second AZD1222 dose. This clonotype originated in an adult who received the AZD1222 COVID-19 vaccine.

CDR3 loop: CASSVLGGQMGEQYF. The sequence in DNA is TGTGCCAGCAGCGTACTTGGGGGGCAGATGGGCGAGCAGTACTTC. The chain is made from TRBV2 and TRBJ2-7; the D gene is possibly TRBD1 or TRBD2, each agreeing over 6 bases. CDR1 and CDR2, looked up from the germline V gene, are SNHLY and FYNNEI. Reading from cysteine to phenylalanine, the CDR3 counts 15 amino acids. CDR3 DNA is the only sequence kept; it has 45 bases, read in frame from the first base. Trimming costs V 6 bases and J 6 bases, and their ends lie 21 bases apart. Full variable domain (CDR3 extended with the reference TRBV2 and TRBJ2-7 proteins): EPEVTQTPSHQVTQMGQEVILRCVPISNHLYFYWYRQILGQKVEFLVSFYNNEISEKSEIFDDQFSVERPDGSNFTLKIRSTKLEDSAMYFCASSVLGGQMGEQYFGPGTRLTVT.